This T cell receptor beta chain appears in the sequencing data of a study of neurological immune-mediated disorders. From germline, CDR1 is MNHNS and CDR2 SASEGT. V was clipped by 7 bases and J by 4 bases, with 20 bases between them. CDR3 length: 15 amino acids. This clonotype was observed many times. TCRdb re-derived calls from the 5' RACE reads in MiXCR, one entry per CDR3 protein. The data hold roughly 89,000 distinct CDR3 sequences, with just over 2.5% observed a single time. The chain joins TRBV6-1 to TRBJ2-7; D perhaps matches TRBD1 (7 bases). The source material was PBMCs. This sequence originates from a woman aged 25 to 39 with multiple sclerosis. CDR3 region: CASNPWTGGRYEQYF. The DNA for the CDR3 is TGTGCCAGCAACCCTTGGACAGGAGGGCGATACGAGCAGTACTTC.